This T cell receptor (beta chain) was recovered during a study of T-cell reconstitution after alpha-beta-depleted transplantation in children. Overall study findings and caveats: Reports say that about two months after transplant, the alpha-beta T cells came out of several hundred graft clones that had expanded. Where some patients showed high TCRbeta diversity at day 60, it came from recipient T cells and thymic progenitors that had survived. Newly made T cells mostly supplied T-cell counts and diversity one year after transplant.

This CDR3 contains 14 residues. Germline V gives CDR1 LGHDT, CDR2 YNNKEL (reference sequence). This clonotype was counted only a few times. Its matching antigen is unknown. An end of the junction does not agree with germline; a read error may underlie this. Unique molecular identifiers were incorporated into the prepared TCRbeta library. TCRdb reanalysed the PCR reads using MiXCR and keeps one entry per CDR3 protein. Among around 450,000 distinct CDR3 sequences listed, about 40% were seen once. The J gene is TRBJ2-7, the V gene TRBV3-1; D might be TRBD1 (5 bases). The TCR was taken from a girl aged 2-9 years with aplastic anemia, due to receive a stem cell transplant. Specimen: PBMCs, collected before TCRalphabeta/CD19-depleted stem cell transplant. The CDR3 sequence is CASSQDRTTPPQGF. CDR3 nucleotide sequence: TGTGCCAGCAGCCAAGACCGGACAACTCCCCCCCAAGGCTTC.